This TCR beta chain was recorded in a study of blood T cell repertoires in COVID-19. Looking at the study overall: Specimens from acute and convalescent COVID-19 originated in the United States, Italy and Spain.

Original analysis: Researchers report that nucleated cell counts were estimated from reference gene primer amplification. Assay: immunoSEQ multiplex PCR; the TCRdb copy retains only in-frame clones and omits some. V, J and clone size are those of that table, while D and trimming were read from the DNA. Here the sample spans about 70,000 clones, under 85% being singletons. Per the germline V gene, CDR1 is SGHAT and CDR2 is FQDESV (reference sequence). The CDR3 is 13 amino acids. Trimming removed 1 base from V and 1 base from J, with 5 bases in between. The TCR sequence derives from an older man with acute or convalescent COVID-19. The chain joins TRBV11-1 to TRBJ2-7, with D unclear. What was sequenced was peripheral blood. This CDR3 reads CASSLGSSYEQYF. DNA for the CDR3: TGTGCCAGCAGCTTAGGCAGTTCCTACGAGCAGTACTTC.